This TCR beta chain was sequenced for a study of TIL therapy for anti-PD-1-resistant metastatic lung cancer. The time point denotes: pre-treatment sample, taken before nivolumab and TIL therapy. Sequencing used immunoSEQ v3. Sequencing used immunoSEQ multiplex PCR; TCRdb keeps in-frame clones, though not all of them. Among around 21,000 clones, over 70% were seen once, and the ten largest hold around 1.8%. The V segment lost 0 bases and the J segment 6 bases; nucleotides outside the gene matches: 2. Germline V gives CDR1 SGHRS, CDR2 YFSETQ. The CDR3 sequence is 14 residues long. This sequence joins TRBV5-1 and TRBJ2-1; 8 nucleotides align to TRBD2. The receptor was derived from a person aged 25-85 years with non-small cell lung cancer. This specimen was blood, taken at baseline. CDR3 region: CASSLGTSINEQFF. Here the CDR3 DNA reads TGCGCCAGCAGCTTGGGGACTAGCATCAATGAGCAGTTCTTC.